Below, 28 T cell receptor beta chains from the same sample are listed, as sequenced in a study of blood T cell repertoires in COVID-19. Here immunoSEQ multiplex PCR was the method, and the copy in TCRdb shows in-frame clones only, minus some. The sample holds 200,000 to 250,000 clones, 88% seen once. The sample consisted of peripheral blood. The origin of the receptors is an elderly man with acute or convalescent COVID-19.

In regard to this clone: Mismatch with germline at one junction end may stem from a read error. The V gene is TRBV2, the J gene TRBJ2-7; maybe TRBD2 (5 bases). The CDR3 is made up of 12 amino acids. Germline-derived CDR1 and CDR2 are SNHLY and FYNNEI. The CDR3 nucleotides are TGTGCCAGCAGTGAAGCGCGGGTGGGCGGAAACTTC. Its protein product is CASSEARVGGNF.

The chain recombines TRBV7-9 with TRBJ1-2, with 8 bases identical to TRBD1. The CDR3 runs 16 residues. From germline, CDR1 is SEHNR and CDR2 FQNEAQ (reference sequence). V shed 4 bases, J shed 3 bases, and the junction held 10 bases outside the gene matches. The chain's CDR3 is CASSSWTGRSDYGYTF. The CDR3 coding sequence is TGTGCCAGCAGCTCTTGGACAGGGAGGTCCGACTATGGCTACACCTTC.

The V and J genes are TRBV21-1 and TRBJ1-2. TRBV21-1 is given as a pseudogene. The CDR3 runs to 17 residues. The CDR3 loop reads CASSKVQIAGLDYGYTF. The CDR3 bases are TGTGCCAGCAGCAAAGTACAGATAGCGGGGCTCGATTATGGCTACACCTTC.

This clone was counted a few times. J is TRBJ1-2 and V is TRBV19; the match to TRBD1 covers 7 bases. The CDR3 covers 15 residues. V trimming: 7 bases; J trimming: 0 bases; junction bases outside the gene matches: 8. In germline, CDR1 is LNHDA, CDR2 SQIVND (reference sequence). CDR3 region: CASNPQGTANYGYTF. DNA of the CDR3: TGTGCCAGTAACCCACAGGGGACCGCTAACTATGGCTACACCTTC. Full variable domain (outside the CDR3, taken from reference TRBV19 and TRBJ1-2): DGGITQSPKYLFRKEGQNVTLSCEQNLNHDAMYWYRQDPGQGLRLIYYSQIVNDFQKGDIAEGYSVSREKKESFPLTVTSAQKNPTAFYLCASNPQGTANYGYTFGSGTRLTVV.

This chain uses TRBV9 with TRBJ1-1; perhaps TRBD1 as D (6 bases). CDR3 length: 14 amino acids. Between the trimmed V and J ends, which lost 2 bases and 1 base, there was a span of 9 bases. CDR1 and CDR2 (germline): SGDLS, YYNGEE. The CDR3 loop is CASSVRDKNTEAFF. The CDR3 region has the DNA TGTGCCAGCAGCGTCCGGGACAAGAACACTGAAGCTTTCTTT.

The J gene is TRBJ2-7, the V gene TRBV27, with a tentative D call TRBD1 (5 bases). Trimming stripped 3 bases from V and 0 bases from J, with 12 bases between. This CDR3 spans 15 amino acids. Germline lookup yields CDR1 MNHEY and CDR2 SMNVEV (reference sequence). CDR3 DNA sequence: TGTGCCAGCAGTTTTAAAGGGGCATTCTCCTACGAGCAGTACTTC. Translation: CASSFKGAFSYEQYF.

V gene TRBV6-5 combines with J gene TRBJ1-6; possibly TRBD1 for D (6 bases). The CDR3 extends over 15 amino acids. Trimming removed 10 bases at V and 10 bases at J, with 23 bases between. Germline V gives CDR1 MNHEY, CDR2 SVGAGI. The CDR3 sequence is CATSPSTGPVSPLHF. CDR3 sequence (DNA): TGTGCCACTAGCCCTAGTACAGGGCCGGTCTCACCCCTCCACTTT.

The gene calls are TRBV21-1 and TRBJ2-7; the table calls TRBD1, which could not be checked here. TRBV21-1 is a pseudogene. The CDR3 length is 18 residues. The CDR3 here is CASSKGGATGGRIDEQYF. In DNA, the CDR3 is TGTGCCAGCAGCAAAGGGGGAGCAACAGGGGGCAGAATCGACGAGCAGTACTTC.

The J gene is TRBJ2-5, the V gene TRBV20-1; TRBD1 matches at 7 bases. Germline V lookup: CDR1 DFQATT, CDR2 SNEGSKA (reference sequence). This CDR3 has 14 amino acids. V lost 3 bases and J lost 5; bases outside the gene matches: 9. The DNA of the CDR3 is TGCAGTGCTAGTTGGTCTGCCAGGGGGGAGACCCAGTACTTC. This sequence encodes CSASWSARGETQYF.

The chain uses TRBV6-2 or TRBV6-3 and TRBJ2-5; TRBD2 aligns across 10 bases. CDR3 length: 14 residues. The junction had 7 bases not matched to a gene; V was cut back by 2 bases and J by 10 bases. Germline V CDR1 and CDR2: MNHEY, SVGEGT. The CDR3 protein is CASSYSLAGVGQYF. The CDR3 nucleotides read TGTGCCAGCAGTTACAGTCTAGCGGGGGTGGGCCAGTACTTC.

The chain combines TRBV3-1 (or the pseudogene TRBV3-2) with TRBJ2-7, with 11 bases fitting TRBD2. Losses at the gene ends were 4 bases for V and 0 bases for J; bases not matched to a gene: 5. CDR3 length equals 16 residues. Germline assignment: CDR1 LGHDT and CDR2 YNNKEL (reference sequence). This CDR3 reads CASSRLAGLSSYEQYF. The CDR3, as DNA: TGTGCCAGCAGCCGACTAGCGGGGCTAAGCTCCTACGAGCAGTACTTC.

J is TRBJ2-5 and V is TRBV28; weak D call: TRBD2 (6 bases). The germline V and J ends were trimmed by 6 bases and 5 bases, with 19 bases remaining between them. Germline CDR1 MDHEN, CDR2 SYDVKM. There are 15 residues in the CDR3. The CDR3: CASSSPGTSKETQYF. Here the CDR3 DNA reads TGTGCCAGCAGCTCCCCTGGTACTAGCAAGGAGACCCAGTACTTC.

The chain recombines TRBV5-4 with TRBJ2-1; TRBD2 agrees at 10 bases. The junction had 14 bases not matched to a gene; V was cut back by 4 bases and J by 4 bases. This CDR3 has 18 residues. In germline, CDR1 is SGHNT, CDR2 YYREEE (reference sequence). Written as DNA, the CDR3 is TGTGCCAGCAGCCATCCCGGCGTCTCTAGCGGGGGTTACAATGAGCAGTTCTTC. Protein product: CASSHPGVSSGGYNEQFF.

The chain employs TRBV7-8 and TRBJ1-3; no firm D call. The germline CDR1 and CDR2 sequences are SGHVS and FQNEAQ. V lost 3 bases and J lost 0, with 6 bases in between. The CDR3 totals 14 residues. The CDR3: CASSFSSSGNTIYF. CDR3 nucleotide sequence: TGTGCCAGCAGCTTTTCCTCCTCTGGAAACACCATATATTTT.

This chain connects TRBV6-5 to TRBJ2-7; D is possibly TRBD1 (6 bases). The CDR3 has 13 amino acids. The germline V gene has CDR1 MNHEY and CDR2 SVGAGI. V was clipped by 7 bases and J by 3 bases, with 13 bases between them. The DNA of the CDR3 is TGTGCCAGCAAACCTCAGGGGTACTACGAGCAGTACTTC. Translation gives CASKPQGYYEQYF.

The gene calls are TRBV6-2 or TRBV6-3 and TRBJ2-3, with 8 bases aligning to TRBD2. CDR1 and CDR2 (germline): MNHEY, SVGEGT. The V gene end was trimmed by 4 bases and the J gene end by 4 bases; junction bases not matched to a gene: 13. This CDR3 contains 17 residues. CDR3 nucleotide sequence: TGTGCCAGCAGTTCGTTTTTTAGCGGGGAGGGCGCAGATACGCAGTATTTT. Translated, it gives CASSSFFSGEGADTQYF.

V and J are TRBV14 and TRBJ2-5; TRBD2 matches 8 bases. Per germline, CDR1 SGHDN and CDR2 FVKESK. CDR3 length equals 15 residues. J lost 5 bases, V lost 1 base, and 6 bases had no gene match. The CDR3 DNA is TGTGCCAGCAGCCAAGTCGGGGGGGCTTCTGAGACCCAGTACTTC. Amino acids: CASSQVGGASETQYF.

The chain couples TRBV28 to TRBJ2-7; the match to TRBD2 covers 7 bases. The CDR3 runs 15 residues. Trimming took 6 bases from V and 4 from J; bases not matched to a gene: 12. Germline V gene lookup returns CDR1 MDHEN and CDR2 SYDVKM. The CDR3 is CASSRTPGLTYEQYF. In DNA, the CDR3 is TGTGCCAGCAGCCGGACTCCGGGACTAACTTACGAGCAGTACTTC.

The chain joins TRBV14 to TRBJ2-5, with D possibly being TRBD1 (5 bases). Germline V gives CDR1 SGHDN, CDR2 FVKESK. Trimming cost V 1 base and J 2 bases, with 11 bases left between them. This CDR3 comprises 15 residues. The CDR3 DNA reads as TGTGCCAGCAGCCAAGGTTTAGGGGTTCAAGAGACCCAGTACTTC. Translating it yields CASSQGLGVQETQYF.

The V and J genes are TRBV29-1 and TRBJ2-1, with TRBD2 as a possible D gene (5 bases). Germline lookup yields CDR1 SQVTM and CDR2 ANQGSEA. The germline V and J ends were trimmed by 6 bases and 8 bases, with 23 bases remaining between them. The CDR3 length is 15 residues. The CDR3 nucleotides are TGCAGCGTCCGAATCGGAGAGACTAAAAAGGATGAGCAGTTCTTC. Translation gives CSVRIGETKKDEQFF.

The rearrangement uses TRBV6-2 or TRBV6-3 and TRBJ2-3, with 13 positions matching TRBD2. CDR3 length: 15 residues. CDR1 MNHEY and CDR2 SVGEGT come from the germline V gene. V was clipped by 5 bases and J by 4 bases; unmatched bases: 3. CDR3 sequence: CASSQGLAGADTQYF. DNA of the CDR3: TGTGCCAGCAGTCAAGGACTAGCGGGAGCAGATACGCAGTATTTT.

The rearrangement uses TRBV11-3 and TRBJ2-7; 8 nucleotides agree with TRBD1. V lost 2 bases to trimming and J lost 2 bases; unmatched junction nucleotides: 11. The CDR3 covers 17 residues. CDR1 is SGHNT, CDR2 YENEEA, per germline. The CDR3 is CASSLSSGTGTTYEQYF. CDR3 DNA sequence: TGTGCCAGCAGCTTAAGTAGTGGGACAGGAACAACCTACGAGCAGTACTTC.

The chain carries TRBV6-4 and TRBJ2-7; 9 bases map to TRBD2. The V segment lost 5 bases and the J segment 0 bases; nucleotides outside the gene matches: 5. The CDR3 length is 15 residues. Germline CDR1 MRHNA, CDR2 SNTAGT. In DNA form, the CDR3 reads TGTGCCAGCAGTCGACTAGCGGAGACCTCCTACGAGCAGTACTTC. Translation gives CASSRLAETSYEQYF.

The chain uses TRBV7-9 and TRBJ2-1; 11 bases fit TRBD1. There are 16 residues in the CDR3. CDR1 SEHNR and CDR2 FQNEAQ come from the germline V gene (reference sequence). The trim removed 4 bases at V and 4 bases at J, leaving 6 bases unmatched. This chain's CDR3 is CASSSTGTGGYNEQFF. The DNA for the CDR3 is TGTGCCAGCAGCTCCACCGGGACAGGGGGATACAATGAGCAGTTCTTC.

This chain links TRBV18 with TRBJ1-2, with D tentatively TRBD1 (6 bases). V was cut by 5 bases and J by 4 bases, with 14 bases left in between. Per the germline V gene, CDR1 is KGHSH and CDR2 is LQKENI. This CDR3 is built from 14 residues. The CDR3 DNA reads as TGTGCCAGCTCAGCACAGGGTGAGGGCTATGGCTACACCTTC. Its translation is CASSAQGEGYGYTF.

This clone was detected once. DNA for the CDR3: TGTGCCAGCAGCCCGCTGGACTCTAGCACAGATACGCAGTATTTT. The encoded protein is CASSPLDSSTDTQYF. The gene calls are TRBV4-2 and TRBJ2-3, with D possibly being TRBD2 (5 bases). This CDR3 spans 15 amino acids. The V gene lost 4 bases and the J gene lost 0 bases, with 11 bases spanning the gap. Germline CDR1 reads LGHNA; CDR2 reads YNFKEQ.

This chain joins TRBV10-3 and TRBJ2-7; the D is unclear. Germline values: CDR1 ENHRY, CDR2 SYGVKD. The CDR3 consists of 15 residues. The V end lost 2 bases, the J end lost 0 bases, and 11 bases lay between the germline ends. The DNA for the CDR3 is TGTGCCATCAGTGAGGAGAGTTTTAGCTCCTACGAGCAGTACTTC. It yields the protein CAISEESFSSYEQYF.

The DNA of the CDR3 is TGTGCCAGCAGTTACACGGAGAGCTCTGGAAACACCATATATTTT. This encodes CASSYTESSGNTIYF. This rearrangement joins TRBV6-5 to TRBJ1-3; D is undetermined. The CDR3 totals 15 residues. V lost 2 bases and J 0 bases, leaving 8 bases between the germline ends. The germline V gene encodes CDR1 MNHEY and CDR2 SVGAGI.